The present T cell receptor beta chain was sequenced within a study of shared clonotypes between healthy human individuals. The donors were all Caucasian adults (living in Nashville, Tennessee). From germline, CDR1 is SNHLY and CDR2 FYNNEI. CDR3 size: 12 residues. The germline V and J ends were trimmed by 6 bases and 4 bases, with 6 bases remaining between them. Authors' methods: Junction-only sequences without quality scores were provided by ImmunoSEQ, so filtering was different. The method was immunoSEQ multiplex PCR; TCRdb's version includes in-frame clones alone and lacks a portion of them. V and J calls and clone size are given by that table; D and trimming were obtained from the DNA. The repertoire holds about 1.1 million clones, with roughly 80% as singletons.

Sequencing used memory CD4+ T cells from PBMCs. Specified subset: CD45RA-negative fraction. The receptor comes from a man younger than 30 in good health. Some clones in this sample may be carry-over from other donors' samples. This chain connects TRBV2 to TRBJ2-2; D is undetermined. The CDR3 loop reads CASRIITGELFF. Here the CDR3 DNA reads TGTGCCAGCAGAATTATCACCGGGGAGCTGTTTTTT.